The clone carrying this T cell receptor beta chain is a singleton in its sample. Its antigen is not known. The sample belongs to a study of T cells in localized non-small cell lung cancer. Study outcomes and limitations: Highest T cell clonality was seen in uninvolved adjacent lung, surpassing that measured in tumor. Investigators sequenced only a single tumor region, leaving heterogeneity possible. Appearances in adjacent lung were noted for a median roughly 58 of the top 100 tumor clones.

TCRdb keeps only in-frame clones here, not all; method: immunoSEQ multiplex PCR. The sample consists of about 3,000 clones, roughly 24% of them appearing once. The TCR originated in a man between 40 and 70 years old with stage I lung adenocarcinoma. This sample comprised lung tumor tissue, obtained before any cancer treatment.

CDR3: CASIPGRASTDTQYF. The CDR3 DNA reads TGTGCCAGCATCCCGGGCAGGGCAAGCACAGATACGCAGTATTTT. The chain has TRBV9 and TRBJ2-3; weak D call: TRBD1 (5 bases). The germline V and J ends were trimmed by 6 bases and 0 bases, with 14 bases remaining between them. CDR1 is SGDLS, CDR2 YYNGEE, per germline. This CDR3 region has 15 residues.